A selection of T cell receptor beta chains follows, all from one sample in a study of T-cell reconstitution after alpha-beta-depleted transplantation in children. Each CDR3 protein is one row after TCRdb ran MiXCR on the PCR reads. The data show approximately 640,000 distinct CDR3 sequences, with roughly 15% seen just once and about 1.1% held by the top ten. Sequencing was performed on PBMCs from the stem cell graft donor, taken from the stem cell graft. The receptors here all came from a human donor who donated a stem cell graft to a child with acute myeloid leukemia. The CDR3 runs from the conserved cysteine through the conserved F or W. Each record gives: V gene, clone size, D gene, J gene, CDR3 DNA, CDR3 protein. The D gene is left open where the match is weak. A clone size is listed for some rows: how often the clone was seen (once, few, many), or a class if it is expanded.

v_call: TRBV20-1; clone_size: NA; d_call: NA; j_call: TRBJ1-3; cdr3_nt: TGCAGTGCTAGAGATCAAAGTGTCTCCAACTCTGGAAACACCATATATTTT; cdr3_aa: CSARDQSVSNSGNTIYF
v_call: TRBV5-1; clone_size: NA; d_call: NA; j_call: TRBJ2-3; cdr3_nt: TGCGCCAGCAGCTTGCAGCCCGGGACAACAGATACGCAGTATTTT; cdr3_aa: CASSLQPGTTDTQYF
v_call: TRBV20-1; clone_size: many; d_call: NA; j_call: TRBJ1-3; cdr3_nt: TGCAGTGCTAGAGATCCGACAGGATCTGGAAACACCATATATTTT; cdr3_aa: CSARDPTGSGNTIYF
v_call: TRBV12-3/TRBV12-4; clone_size: few; d_call: TRBD1; j_call: TRBJ2-7; cdr3_nt: TGTGCCAGCAGGGAAGACAGGGGGCCGTCCTACGAGCAGTACTTC; cdr3_aa: CASREDRGPSYEQYF
v_call: TRBV18; clone_size: few; d_call: NA; j_call: TRBJ2-3; cdr3_nt: TGTGCCAGCTCACCCGAGAGCCGACTCCTCATGGCGGATACGCAGTATTTT; cdr3_aa: CASSPESRLLMADTQYF
v_call: TRBV20-1; clone_size: many; d_call: TRBD2; j_call: TRBJ2-5; cdr3_nt: TGCAGTGCTACCTTAGCGGGGGGGCGAGAGACCCAGTACTTC; cdr3_aa: CSATLAGGRETQYF
v_call: TRBV5-1; clone_size: few; d_call: NA; j_call: TRBJ2-3; cdr3_nt: TGCGCCAGCAGCTCCAGGTCGGGGGGCACAGATACGCAGTATTTT; cdr3_aa: CASSSRSGGTDTQYF
v_call: TRBV20-1; clone_size: NA; d_call: TRBD1; j_call: TRBJ2-2; cdr3_nt: TGCGGTGCTAGGGGGTTACAGGGGTCCGGGGAGCTGTTTTTT; cdr3_aa: CGARGLQGSGELFF
v_call: TRBV12-3/TRBV12-4; clone_size: many; d_call: TRBD2; j_call: TRBJ2-1; cdr3_nt: TGTGCCAGCAGGGTAGCGGGGGCCTACAATGAGCAGTTCTTC; cdr3_aa: CASRVAGAYNEQFF
v_call: TRBV20-1; clone_size: many; d_call: TRBD2; j_call: TRBJ2-1; cdr3_nt: TGCAGTGCTAGACTAGCGGGGACCTACAATGAGCAGTTCTTC; cdr3_aa: CSARLAGTYNEQFF
v_call: TRBV5-1; clone_size: few; d_call: NA; j_call: TRBJ2-1; cdr3_nt: TGCGCCAGCAGCTTGGGAGACCATGAGCAGTTCTTC; cdr3_aa: CASSLGDHEQFF